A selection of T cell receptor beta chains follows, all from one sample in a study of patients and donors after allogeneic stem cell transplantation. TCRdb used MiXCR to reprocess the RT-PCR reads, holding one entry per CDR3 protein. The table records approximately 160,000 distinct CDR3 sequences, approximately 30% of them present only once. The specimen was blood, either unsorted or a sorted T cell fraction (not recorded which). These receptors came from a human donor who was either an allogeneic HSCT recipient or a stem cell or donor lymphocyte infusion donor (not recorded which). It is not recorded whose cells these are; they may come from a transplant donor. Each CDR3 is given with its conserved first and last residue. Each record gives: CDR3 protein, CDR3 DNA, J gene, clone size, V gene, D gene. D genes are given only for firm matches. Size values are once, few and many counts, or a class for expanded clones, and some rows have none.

CASSQTGTGNEQYF	TGCGCCAGCAGCCAAACAGGGACAGGGAACGAGCAGTACTTC	TRBJ2-7	few	TRBV5-1	TRBD1
CASSLFGGYEQYF	TGTGCCAGCAGCTTGTTCGGAGGTTACGAGCAGTACTTC	TRBJ2-7	few	TRBV5-6	NA
CASSYSGRGTDTQYF	TGCGCCAGCAGTTATAGCGGGAGAGGCACAGATACGCAGTATTTT	TRBJ2-3	NA	TRBV4-3	TRBD2
CASRPIREFYEQYF	TGTGCCAGCCGCCCGATCAGAGAATTCTACGAGCAGTACTTC	TRBJ2-7	NA	TRBV27	NA
CSATGTGAMNTEAFF	TGCAGTGCGACCGGGACAGGGGCCATGAACACTGAAGCTTTCTTT	TRBJ1-1	few	TRBV20-1	TRBD1
CASRDIAGGPREQYF	TGTGCCAGCAGAGACATAGCGGGAGGGCCCCGCGAGCAGTACTTC	TRBJ2-7	NA	TRBV6-5	TRBD2
CASRTRQGGTEAFF	TGTGCCAGCCGAACGCGACAGGGAGGCACTGAAGCTTTCTTT	TRBJ1-1	many	TRBV27	TRBD1
CASSFGSHEQFF	TGTGCCAGCAGCTTTGGTAGCCATGAGCAGTTCTTC	TRBJ2-1	NA	TRBV5-6	NA
CASRTDAGSYEQYF	TGTGCCAGCCGGACAGACGCGGGGTCCTACGAGCAGTACTTC	TRBJ2-7	NA	TRBV7-9	NA
CASSQDGGGSGNTIYF	TGCGCCAGCAGCCAAGATGGGGGCGGCTCTGGAAACACCATATATTTT	TRBJ1-3	few	TRBV4-3	NA
CASSRTGGNAEAFF	TGTGCCAGCAGCAGGACAGGGGGCAACGCTGAAGCTTTCTTT	TRBJ1-1	NA	TRBV5-5	TRBD1
CASSYGTPANYGYTF	TGTGCCAGCAGTTACGGGACACCCGCTAACTATGGCTACACCTTC	TRBJ1-2	many	TRBV6-5	NA
CASSSPQGTDTQYF	TGTGCCAGCAGTTCCCCACAGGGGACAGATACGCAGTATTTT	TRBJ2-3	NA	TRBV7-9	TRBD1
CASRQGPMTGSATEAFF	TGCGCCAGCAGACAAGGACCGATGACGGGTAGTGCCACTGAAGCTTTCTTT	TRBJ1-1	NA	TRBV4-1	NA
CASSSQGSTGELFF	TGTGCCAGCAGTTCACAGGGTTCCACCGGGGAGCTGTTTTTT	TRBJ2-2	NA	TRBV12-3/TRBV12-4	NA
CASSPFTGTDLDEQYF	TGCGCCAGCAGTCCCTTCACCGGGACAGATCTCGACGAGCAGTACTTC	TRBJ2-7	once	TRBV5-1	TRBD1
CASSEIRDTEETQYF	TGTGCCAGCAGCGAAATCCGGGACACTGAAGAGACCCAGTACTTC	TRBJ2-5	NA	TRBV21-1	NA